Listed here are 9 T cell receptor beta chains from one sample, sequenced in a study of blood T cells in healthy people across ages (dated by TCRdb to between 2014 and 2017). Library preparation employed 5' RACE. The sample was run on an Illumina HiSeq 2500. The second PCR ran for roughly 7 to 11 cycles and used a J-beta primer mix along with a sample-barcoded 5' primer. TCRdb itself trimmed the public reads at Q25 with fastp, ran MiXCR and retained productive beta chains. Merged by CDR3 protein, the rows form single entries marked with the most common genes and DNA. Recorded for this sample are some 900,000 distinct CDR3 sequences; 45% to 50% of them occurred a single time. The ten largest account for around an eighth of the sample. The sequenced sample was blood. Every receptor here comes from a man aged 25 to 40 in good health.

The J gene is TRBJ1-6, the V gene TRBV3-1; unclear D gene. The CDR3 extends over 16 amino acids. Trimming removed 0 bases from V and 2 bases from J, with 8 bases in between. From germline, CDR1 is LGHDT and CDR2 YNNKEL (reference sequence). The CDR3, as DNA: TGTGCCAGCAGCCAAGAGGAACAGACCTATAATTCACCCCTCCACTTT. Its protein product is CASSQEEQTYNSPLHF.

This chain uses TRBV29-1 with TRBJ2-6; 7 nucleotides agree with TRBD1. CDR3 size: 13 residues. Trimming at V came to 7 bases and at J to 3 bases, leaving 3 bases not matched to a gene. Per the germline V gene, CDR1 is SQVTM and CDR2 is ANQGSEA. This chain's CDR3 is CSAGGSGANVLTF. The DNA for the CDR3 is TGCAGCGCAGGGGGTAGTGGGGCCAACGTCCTGACTTTC.

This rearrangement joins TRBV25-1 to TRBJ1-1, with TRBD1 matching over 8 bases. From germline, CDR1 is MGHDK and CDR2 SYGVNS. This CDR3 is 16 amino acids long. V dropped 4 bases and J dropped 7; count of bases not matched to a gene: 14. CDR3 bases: TGTGCCAGCAGTGCCGGGACAGGTCGGGGAGGGCGTGAAGCTTTCTTT. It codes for CASSAGTGRGGREAFF.

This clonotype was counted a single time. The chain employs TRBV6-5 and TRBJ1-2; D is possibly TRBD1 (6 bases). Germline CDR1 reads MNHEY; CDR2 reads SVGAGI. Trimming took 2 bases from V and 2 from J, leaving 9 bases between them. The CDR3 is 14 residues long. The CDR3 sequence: CASSYATGNYGYTF. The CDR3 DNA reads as TGTGCCAGCAGTTACGCTACAGGGAACTATGGCTACACCTTC.

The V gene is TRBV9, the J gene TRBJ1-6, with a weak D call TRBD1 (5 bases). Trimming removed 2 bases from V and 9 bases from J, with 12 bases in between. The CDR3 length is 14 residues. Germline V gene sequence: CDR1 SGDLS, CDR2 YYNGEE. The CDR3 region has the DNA TGTGCCAGCAGCGTTCGGACACTAGGTTCACCCCTCCACTTT. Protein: CASSVRTLGSPLHF.

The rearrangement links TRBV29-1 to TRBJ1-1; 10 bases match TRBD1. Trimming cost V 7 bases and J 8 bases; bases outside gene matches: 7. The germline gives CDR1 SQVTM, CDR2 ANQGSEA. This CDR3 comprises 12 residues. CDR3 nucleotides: TGCAGCGCAATTCGACAGGGGGCGGAAGCTTTCTTT. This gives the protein CSAIRQGAEAFF.

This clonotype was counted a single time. The CDR3 is CASSPVGDHYNSPLHF. CDR3 nucleotides: TGTGCCAGCAGTCCCGTGGGTGACCACTATAATTCACCCCTCCACTTT. The genes are TRBV28 and TRBJ1-6; D uncertain. V was pared by 5 bases and J by 3 bases, with 14 bases between. Germline CDR1 is MDHEN and CDR2 is SYDVKM. The CDR3 is made up of 16 amino acids.

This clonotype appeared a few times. CDR3 nucleotides: TGTGCCACCAGTGATTCGCGGGGGGGGGCCGCGGCCTCTGAGCAGTACTTC. It codes for CATSDSRGGAAASEQYF. The V call is TRBV24-1, the J call TRBJ2-7, with TRBD2 identical over 9 bases. This CDR3 is 17 amino acids long. Losses at the gene ends were 2 bases for V and 7 bases for J; bases not matched to a gene: 14. Germline-derived CDR1 and CDR2 are KGHDR and SFDVKD.

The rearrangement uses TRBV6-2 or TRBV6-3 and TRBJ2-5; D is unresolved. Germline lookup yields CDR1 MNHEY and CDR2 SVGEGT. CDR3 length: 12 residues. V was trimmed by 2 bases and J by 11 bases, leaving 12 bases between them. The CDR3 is CASSYHANEQYF. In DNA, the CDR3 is TGTGCCAGCAGTTACCATGCCAATGAGCAGTACTTC.